This record concerns one TCR beta chain sequence. The sample belongs to a study of blood T cell repertoires in COVID-19. Study information: COVID-19 samples, acute and convalescent, were from the United States, Italy and Spain. The analysed material was cDNA or gDNA that came from T cells, B-cell-depleted T cells, or PBMCs.

The V and J ends lost 5 bases and 8 bases respectively, with 10 bases between them. The CDR3 sequence is 12 residues long. In the source study's methods: Quantification of nucleated cells was approximated via reference gene primer amplification. Some clones are missing from TCRdb's copy, which holds only in-frame ones; the method was immunoSEQ multiplex PCR. Clone size and V and J calls were adopted from that table, with D and trimming inferred from the DNA. The sample gives approximately 150,000 clones, 80% of which show up once; approximately 3.5% is in the top ten. This chain connects TRBV12-3 or TRBV12-4 to TRBJ2-1; TRBD2 might be the D (6 bases). Sequencing was performed on peripheral blood. The TCR originated in a man between 70 and 80 years old who had recovered from COVID-19. CDR3 residues: CASSLLADEQFF. CDR3 nucleotides: TGTGCCAGCAGTCTACTAGCCGATGAGCAGTTCTTC.